The rows below give T cell receptor beta chains drawn from one sample of a study of beta chain features in type 1 diabetes. Using immunoSEQ multiplex PCR, the repertoire was profiled, and TCRdb retains in-frame clones only, with some absent. The sample shows 160,000 or so clones, 6.5% to 10% of them seen only once. The sample comprised central memory CD4+ T cells from blood. These TCRs come from a woman aged 18 to 35 with type 1 diabetes. The CDR3 runs from the conserved cysteine through the conserved F or W. D genes are given only for firm matches. Expanded clones get a size class; other rows say once, few or many, or leave the size out.

clone_size,j_call,d_call,v_call,cdr3_aa,cdr3_nt
few,TRBJ2-1,NA,TRBV4-3,CASSQERLTEQFF,TGCGCCAGCAGCCAAGAGAGACTAACTGAGCAGTTCTTC
NA,TRBJ1-5,NA,TRBV28,CASSLTGGTDYNQPQHF,TGTGCCAGCAGTTTAACGGGGGGGACGGATTATAATCAGCCCCAGCATTTT
NA,TRBJ2-7,NA,TRBV2,CASRVGTDYEQYF,TGTGCCAGCAGGGTCGGGACTGACTACGAGCAGTACTTC
NA,TRBJ1-4,TRBD1,TRBV30,CAWSQDRWGEKLFF,TGTGCCTGGAGTCAGGACAGGTGGGGTGAAAAACTGTTTTTT
NA,TRBJ1-2,NA,TRBV4-3,CASSQDHSNYGYTF,TGCGCCAGCAGCCAAGATCACAGTAACTATGGCTACACCTTC
NA,TRBJ1-1,NA,TRBV9,CASTLGVADTEAFF,TGTGCCAGCACCCTAGGAGTTGCGGACACTGAAGCTTTCTTT
NA,TRBJ2-7,NA,TRBV27,CASSSGLVREQYF,TGTGCCAGCAGTTCCGGACTGGTCCGGGAGCAGTACTTC
few,TRBJ2-6,NA,TRBV18,CASSPRSTGSGANVLTF,TGTGCCAGCTCACCAAGATCTACAGGGTCAGGGGCCAACGTCCTGACTTTC
NA,TRBJ2-5,TRBD1,TRBV18,CASSPMTGGQETQYF,TGTGCCAGCTCACCCATGACAGGGGGCCAAGAGACCCAGTACTTC
NA,TRBJ2-1,TRBD2,TRBV5-1,CASSFSGGNNEQFF,TGCGCCAGCAGCTTTTCGGGGGGAAACAATGAGCAGTTCTTC
few,TRBJ2-1,TRBD2,TRBV5-6,CASSLEGSGVDNEQFF,TGTGCCAGCAGCTTGGAAGGGAGCGGGGTTGACAATGAGCAGTTCTTC
many,TRBJ2-3,NA,TRBV5-1,CASTTQSSTDTQYF,TGCGCCAGCACGACTCAATCTAGCACAGATACGCAGTATTTT
many,TRBJ2-6,NA,TRBV27,CASSLFGGANVLTF,TGTGCCAGCAGTCTGTTCGGGGGGGCCAACGTCCTGACTTTC
many,TRBJ2-7,TRBD1,TRBV7-2,CASSRYTGGHYEQYF,TGTGCCAGCAGCCGTTACACAGGGGGGCACTACGAGCAGTACTTC
NA,TRBJ2-5,NA,TRBV11-2,CASSLGGAPETQYF,TGTGCCAGCAGCTTAGGCGGGGCCCCAGAGACCCAGTACTTC
few,TRBJ1-1,TRBD1,TRBV5-6,CASSLSVWGQGPFF,TGTGCCAGCAGCTTGAGTGTCTGGGGACAGGGACCTTTCTTT
NA,TRBJ2-1,TRBD2,TRBV28,CASNVASGDNEQFF,TGTGCCAGCAACGTGGCTAGCGGCGACAATGAGCAGTTCTTC
NA,TRBJ2-7,TRBD2,TRBV10-3,CAISVTSGSNYEQYF,TGTGCCATCAGCGTGACTAGCGGGAGTAATTACGAGCAGTACTTC
NA,TRBJ2-5,TRBD2,TRBV25-1,CASSEWAGGKETQYF,TGTGCCAGCAGTGAATGGGCGGGAGGGAAGGAGACCCAGTACTTC
NA,TRBJ1-2,NA,TRBV7-2,CASSPNPNYGYTF,TGTGCCAGCAGCCCCAATCCCAACTATGGCTACACCTTC
NA,TRBJ2-1,TRBD2,TRBV7-2,CASSTSGFLSYNEQFF,TGTGCCAGCTCGACTAGCGGCTTCCTCTCCTACAATGAGCAGTTCTTC
NA,TRBJ2-7,NA,TRBV6-5,CASSYSTQGPYEQYF,TGTGCCAGCAGTTACTCGACTCAGGGGCCATACGAGCAGTACTTC
few,TRBJ2-1,TRBD2,TRBV9,CASSVGSSGIVEQFF,TGTGCCAGCAGCGTAGGGTCTAGCGGGATAGTTGAGCAGTTCTTC
NA,TRBJ2-1,TRBD2,TRBV18,CASSPGTSGRDEQFF,TGTGCCAGCTCACCCGGGACTAGCGGGAGGGATGAGCAGTTCTTC
NA,TRBJ1-2,NA,TRBV6-5,CASSFSQGSAYGYTF,TGTGCCAGCAGTTTTTCCCAGGGATCTGCCTATGGCTACACCTTC
NA,TRBJ2-3,NA,TRBV28,CAIGTYSTDTQYF,TGTGCCATCGGGACATACTCTACAGATACGCAGTATTTT
NA,TRBJ2-7,NA,TRBV14,CASSQDAWYEQYF,TGTGCCAGCAGCCAAGATGCGTGGTACGAGCAGTACTTC
NA,TRBJ1-2,NA,TRBV29-1,CSLGQRDGYTF,TGCAGCCTTGGACAGCGGGATGGCTACACCTTC
NA,TRBJ1-2,NA,TRBV4-2,CASSQDIGGDYGYTF,TGTGCCAGCAGCCAAGATATAGGCGGGGACTATGGCTACACCTTC
few,TRBJ2-6,TRBD2,TRBV29-1,CSVSSSGIGANVLTF,TGCAGCGTTAGCAGTAGCGGGATCGGGGCCAACGTCCTGACTTTC
few,TRBJ2-5,NA,TRBV9,CASSVGTHPRETQYF,TGTGCCAGCAGCGTAGGGACACACCCTCGGGAGACCCAGTACTTC
NA,TRBJ1-1,NA,TRBV7-9,CASSLELIGGTEAFF,TGTGCCAGCAGCTTAGAATTGATAGGGGGCACTGAAGCTTTCTTT
NA,TRBJ2-6,NA,TRBV9,CARWKQDSGANVLTF,TGTGCCAGATGGAAACAGGACTCTGGGGCCAACGTCCTGACTTTC
few,TRBJ1-1,NA,TRBV21-1,CASSKVGGSDTEAFF,TGTGCCAGCAGCAAAGTCGGGGGGAGCGACACTGAAGCTTTCTTT
few,TRBJ2-1,NA,TRBV14,CASSQLGAGEQFF,TGTGCCAGCAGCCAACTCGGCGCAGGTGAGCAGTTCTTC
few,TRBJ2-1,TRBD2,TRBV11-2,CASSLESGGRAEQFF,TGTGCCAGCAGCTTAGAGTCGGGAGGGCGGGCTGAGCAGTTCTTC
NA,TRBJ1-5,NA,TRBV7-9,CASSPPGVENQPQHF,TGTGCCAGCAGCCCCCCCGGTGTCGAGAATCAGCCCCAGCATTTT
few,TRBJ1-2,NA,TRBV7-8,CASSLAGLYGYTF,TGTGCCAGCAGCTTGGCAGGACTCTATGGCTACACCTTC
NA,TRBJ2-3,TRBD2,TRBV5-4,CASSLLAGADTQYF,TGTGCCAGCAGCCTACTAGCGGGAGCGGATACGCAGTATTTT
few,TRBJ2-1,NA,TRBV4-2,CASSQDLRGSYNEQFF,TGTGCCAGCAGCCAAGATCTTCGGGGTTCCTACAATGAGCAGTTCTTC
NA,TRBJ2-2,TRBD2,TRBV4-3,CASSQDWAGGNTGELFF,TGCGCCAGCAGCCAAGATTGGGCGGGGGGCAACACCGGGGAGCTGTTTTTT
few,TRBJ1-1,NA,TRBV18,CASSPEGNTEAFF,TGTGCCAGCTCACCTGAGGGAAACACTGAAGCTTTCTTT
NA,TRBJ2-7,NA,TRBV30,CAWSVMVRQAEQYF,TGTGCCTGGAGTGTAATGGTCAGACAGGCTGAGCAGTACTTC
few,TRBJ2-2,NA,TRBV19,CASSISTTGELFF,TGTGCCAGTAGTATTTCAACAACCGGGGAGCTGTTTTTT
NA,TRBJ2-7,TRBD2,TRBV4-2,CASSQTGLARTNSYEQYF,TGTGCCAGCAGCCAAACAGGACTAGCCCGAACCAACTCCTACGAGCAGTACTTC
few,TRBJ2-3,TRBD1,TRBV11-1,CASKDRGLPDTQYF,TGTGCCAGCAAGGACAGGGGGCTCCCAGATACGCAGTATTTT
NA,TRBJ2-6,TRBD1,TRBV5-1,CASSQGVSGANVLTF,TGCGCCAGCAGCCAGGGGGTTTCTGGGGCCAACGTCCTGACTTTC
NA,TRBJ1-5,TRBD1,TRBV4-1,CASSLTVGQAMGNQPQHF,TGCGCCAGCAGCCTTACCGTAGGACAGGCTATGGGCAATCAGCCCCAGCATTTT
few,TRBJ1-5,TRBD1,TRBV14,CASSHQGGTNRGQRPQHF,TGTGCCAGCAGCCACCAGGGGGGAACTAACAGGGGCCAGCGGCCCCAGCATTTT
few,TRBJ2-5,TRBD2,TRBV5-1,CATNSGTSGETQYF,TGCGCCACCAACAGTGGGACTAGCGGAGAGACCCAGTACTTC
few,TRBJ1-6,NA,TRBV4-3,CASSQVLGVLNSPLHF,TGCGCCAGCAGCCAAGTCCTCGGGGTATTAAATTCACCCCTCCACTTT
NA,TRBJ2-5,NA,TRBV19,CASSRLEFETQYF,TGTGCCAGTAGTCGACTAGAATTCGAGACCCAGTACTTC
few,TRBJ1-2,NA,TRBV4-1,CASNQGGGANYGYTF,TGCGCCAGCAACCAAGGAGGGGGAGCTAACTATGGCTACACCTTC